Listed below are T cell receptor beta chains from one sample, sequenced in a study of cytomegalovirus exposure and HLA in healthy donors. Using immunoSEQ multiplex PCR, the repertoire was profiled, and TCRdb retains in-frame clones only, with some absent. The sample contains 120,000 or so clones, under 12% of which appear only once. Sample: PBMCs. These receptors were obtained from a woman aged 18 to 35 in good health and CMV-seropositive. Both conserved end residues are part of each CDR3.

v_gene	CDR3aa
TRBV15	CATSSRDRPYEQYF
TRBV7-9	CASSLASGTERRETQYF
TRBV30	CAWAGVSYNEQFF
TRBV20-1	CSASEGIEQYF
TRBV27	CASSLGLTYEQYF
TRBV20-1	CSATNPYGYTF
TRBV9	CASSVGGQVYNEQFF
TRBV9	CASSPQGDTQYF
TRBV5-6	CASSYGSGQEAFF
TRBV10-3	CAIDAGGVNEQFF
TRBV10-3	CAIGVAPETQYF
TRBV11-2	CASSLGGFEQYF
TRBV4-2	CASSQDSKNEQFF
TRBV7-8	CASSRSGTGYQAFF
TRBV6-1	CASTLGGPGNTIYF
TRBV5-4	CASSPTSGWSSYNEQFF
TRBV15	CATSRSSPVVGTDTQYF
TRBV2	CASTKGTLNTEAFF
TRBV5-4	CASSLGSKQETQYF
TRBV19	CASSYTGQPYEQYF
TRBV21-1	CASSPRLDTQYF
TRBV6-1	CATRKSGYGYTF
TRBV9	CASSVAQGSAGNTIYF
TRBV6-1	CASSPYSGSTDTQYF
TRBV14	CASSPGYGSGNTIYF
TRBV11-2	CASSLGSWDSPSTDTQYF
TRBV28	CASSLPKQGFSNQPQHF
TRBV5-1	CASSLGDGTAEKLFF
TRBV7-2	CASSFEDRGGNQPQHF
TRBV30	CAWKREVNSPLHF
TRBV10-1	CASSVGHRYNEQFF
TRBV19	CASSIGAGGYNEQFF
TRBV13	CASSSRQATYGYTF